This passage covers 10 T cell receptor beta chains from one sample sequenced in a study of blood T cell repertoires in COVID-19. Assay: immunoSEQ multiplex PCR; the TCRdb copy retains only in-frame clones and omits some. The sample records some 230,000 clones, roughly 80% being singletons. The specimen sequenced was PBMCs or T cells enriched from blood (not recorded which). These receptors originate from a woman in her thirties or forties with acute COVID-19.

The chain uses TRBV30 and TRBJ2-4; 9 bases line up with TRBD1. Trimming took 2 bases from V and 6 from J; bases not matched to a gene: 8. Per the germline V gene, CDR1 is GTSNPN and CDR2 is SVGIG (reference sequence). The CDR3 is 15 amino acids. The chain's CDR3 is CAWSTQQGAVNIQYF. The CDR3, as DNA: TGTGCCTGGAGTACTCAACAGGGGGCAGTAAACATTCAGTACTTC.

This sequence joins TRBV28 and TRBJ2-6; TRBD1 agrees at 7 bases. Germline V gene lookup returns CDR1 MDHEN and CDR2 SYDVKM. V was pared by 5 bases and J by 4 bases, with 5 bases of the junction left unmatched. The CDR3 covers 15 residues. The CDR3 reads CASSLTGVGANVLTF. CDR3 DNA sequence: TGTGCCAGCAGTCTCACAGGGGTAGGGGCCAACGTCCTGACTTTC. The variable domain in full, completed from reference TRBV28 and TRBJ2-6, reads DVKVTQSSRYLVKRTGEKVFLECVQDMDHENMFWYRQDPGLGLRLIYFSYDVKMKEKGDIPEGYSVSREKKERFSLILESASTNQTSMYLCASSLTGVGANVLTFGAGSRLTVL.

The chain is built from TRBV5-1 and TRBJ1-4; maybe TRBD1 (6 bases). CDR1 is SGHRS and CDR2 is YFSETQ in the germline V gene. This CDR3 contains 15 residues. V lost 4 bases and J 2 bases, leaving 12 bases between the germline ends. Written as DNA, the CDR3 is TGCGCCAGCAGCCTACAGGGTCGGACTAATGAAAAACTGTTTTTT. Its translation: CASSLQGRTNEKLFF.

This clone was seen once. This sequence joins TRBV3-1 (or the pseudogene TRBV3-2) and TRBJ2-7; a possible D gene is TRBD1 (6 bases). The CDR3 spans 14 residues. The V and J ends lost 3 bases and 5 bases respectively, with 14 bases between them. Germline-derived CDR1 and CDR2 are LGHDT and YNNKEL (reference sequence). CDR3 in amino acids: CASSHPWTDDEQYF. The CDR3 coding sequence is TGTGCCAGCAGCCACCCTTGGACAGACGACGAGCAGTACTTC.

The J gene is TRBJ2-7, the V gene TRBV29-1; 7 nucleotides agree with TRBD1. Germline values: CDR1 SQVTM, CDR2 ANQGSEA. V was pared by 6 bases and J by 0 bases, with 5 bases of the junction left unmatched. This CDR3 is 13 amino acids long. CDR3 region: CSVRTGVSYEQYF. The DNA for the CDR3 is TGCAGCGTCAGGACAGGAGTCTCCTACGAGCAGTACTTC.

The chain has TRBV28 and TRBJ1-6; D not resolved. Trimming shortened V by 9 bases and J by 5 bases, and 11 bases separated the two germline ends. The CDR3 covers 13 residues. CDR1 and CDR2 (germline): MDHEN, SYDVKM. CDR3 sequence (DNA): TGTGCCAGTGGGAGAGGGAATAATTCACCCCTCCACTTT. Encoded protein: CASGRGNNSPLHF.

The rearrangement uses TRBV4-2 and TRBJ2-1; maybe TRBD2 (7 bases). CDR1 and CDR2 (germline): LGHNA, YNFKEQ. The V and J ends lost 1 base and 8 bases respectively, with 15 bases between them. The CDR3 spans 15 residues. The CDR3 nucleotides read TGTGCCAGCAGCCAAGCGGGGGGCACCGGACATGAGCAGTTCTTC. Translating it yields CASSQAGGTGHEQFF.

This clone was picked up a small number of times. The chain links TRBV6-5 to TRBJ2-2; a weak D match, TRBD1 (5 bases). The CDR3 loop spans 14 amino acids. Germline V gives CDR1 MNHEY, CDR2 SVGAGI. Trimming shortened V by 6 bases and J by 5 bases, and 13 bases separated the two germline ends. Here the CDR3 reads CASSLRVGTGELFF. CDR3 DNA sequence: TGTGCCAGCAGCCTCAGGGTGGGGACCGGGGAGCTGTTTTTT.

The V and J genes are TRBV27 and TRBJ2-2; 11 bases match TRBD2. Germline V gives CDR1 MNHEY, CDR2 SMNVEV (reference sequence). V trimming: 4 bases; J trimming: 6 bases; junction bases outside the gene matches: 10. The CDR3 totals 17 residues. The CDR3 here is CASSWLAGGPKPGELFF. DNA of the CDR3: TGTGCCAGCAGTTGGTTAGCGGGAGGGCCGAAGCCCGGGGAGCTGTTTTTT.

This clone appeared once. V is TRBV19 and J is TRBJ2-1; 9 nucleotides align to TRBD2. This CDR3 spans 16 amino acids. V shed 2 bases, J shed 10 bases, and the junction held 12 bases outside the gene matches. Looked up from germline, CDR1 is LNHDA and CDR2 is SQIVND (reference sequence). The DNA for the CDR3 is TGTGCCAGTAGTATATTACGCGGGAGGGCAACAGGCGAGCAGTTCTTC. It yields the protein CASSILRGRATGEQFF.